These T cell receptor beta chains were read from a single sample in a study of T-cell reconstitution after alpha-beta-depleted transplantation in children. TCRdb used MiXCR to reprocess the PCR reads, holding one entry per CDR3 protein. The sample yields about 480,000 distinct CDR3 sequences, roughly an eighth seen once. The source was PBMCs from the stem cell graft donor, collected from the stem cell graft. The receptors originated from a human donor who donated a stem cell graft to a child with combined immunodeficiency. Each CDR3 is given with its conserved first and last residue. Each record gives: V gene, D gene, clone size, J gene, CDR3 length, CDR3 DNA, CDR3 protein. D genes are given only for firm matches. The listing skips clone size in some rows; elsewhere it reads once, few, many or a size class.

v_gene: TRBV7-2; d_gene: TRBD2; abundance: few; j_gene: TRBJ2-7; len: 15; CDR3nt: TGTGCCAGCAGCTTAATGGGACTAGGGTCCTACGAGCAGTACTTC; CDR3aa: CASSLMGLGSYEQYF
v_gene: TRBV10-3; d_gene: .; abundance: many; j_gene: TRBJ2-2; len: 15; CDR3nt: TGTGCCATCAGTGAAAGGAGGGGAGTCACCGGGGAGCTGTTTTTT; CDR3aa: CAISERRGVTGELFF
v_gene: TRBV7-9; d_gene: .; abundance: .; j_gene: TRBJ1-2; len: 13; CDR3nt: TGTGCCACCGAATGGGAGGGAAACTATGGCTACACCTTC; CDR3aa: CATEWEGNYGYTF
v_gene: TRBV12-3/TRBV12-4; d_gene: TRBD2; abundance: .; j_gene: TRBJ2-3; len: 15; CDR3nt: TGTGCCTGCCTTCGAGCGGGGGGGTTCACAGATACGCAGTATTTT; CDR3aa: CACLRAGGFTDTQYF
v_gene: TRBV5-6; d_gene: TRBD2; abundance: few; j_gene: TRBJ2-3; len: 16; CDR3nt: TGTGCCAGCAGCTTGGAAAGGACTAGTATCCCAGATACGCAGTATTTT; CDR3aa: CASSLERTSIPDTQYF
v_gene: TRBV5-1; d_gene: .; abundance: many; j_gene: TRBJ2-5; len: 13; CDR3nt: TGCGCCAGCAGCTTGGGGGGAGCAGAGACCCAGTACTTC; CDR3aa: CASSLGGAETQYF
v_gene: TRBV5-1; d_gene: .; abundance: .; j_gene: TRBJ1-1; len: 14; CDR3nt: TGCGCCAGCAGCTTGGGCTGGGCTGGCACTGAAGCTTTCTTT; CDR3aa: CASSLGWAGTEAFF
v_gene: TRBV11-3; d_gene: .; abundance: .; j_gene: TRBJ2-1; len: 12; CDR3nt: TGTGCCAGCAGCTTATATATCGGTGAGCAGTTCTTC; CDR3aa: CASSLYIGEQFF
v_gene: TRBV5-1; d_gene: .; abundance: few; j_gene: TRBJ2-3; len: 16; CDR3nt: TGCGCCAGCAGGGTCAATGCGGGGGCTAACACAGATACGCAGTATTTT; CDR3aa: CASRVNAGANTDTQYF
v_gene: TRBV7-3; d_gene: TRBD2; abundance: .; j_gene: TRBJ2-1; len: 17; CDR3nt: TGTGCCAGCAGCTTAGCGATAGCGGGGACGTCCTACAATGAGCAGTTCTTC; CDR3aa: CASSLAIAGTSYNEQFF
v_gene: TRBV13; d_gene: .; abundance: many; j_gene: TRBJ2-7; len: 13; CDR3nt: TGTGCCAGCAGCTTAGCCACCTCCTACGAGCAGTACTTC; CDR3aa: CASSLATSYEQYF
v_gene: TRBV20-1; d_gene: TRBD1; abundance: many; j_gene: TRBJ2-7; len: 15; CDR3nt: TGCAGTGCTAGAGCAGTGGGACAGGGCGAATGGGAGCAGTACTTC; CDR3aa: CSARAVGQGEWEQYF
v_gene: TRBV6-6; d_gene: .; abundance: .; j_gene: TRBJ2-1; len: 13; CDR3nt: TGTGCCAGCAGTTACTCGAGTCAGCCGCTCGAATTCTTC; CDR3aa: CASSYSSQPLEFF
v_gene: TRBV11-3; d_gene: TRBD2; abundance: .; j_gene: TRBJ2-1; len: 16; CDR3nt: TGTGCCAGCAGCTTAGGACTAGCGGACGTCCCAAATGAGCAGTTCTTC; CDR3aa: CASSLGLADVPNEQFF
v_gene: TRBV11-2; d_gene: .; abundance: few; j_gene: TRBJ1-6; len: 16; CDR3nt: TGTGCCAGCAGCTTAGAGGTCGGCGACCGAAATTCACCCCTCCACTTT; CDR3aa: CASSLEVGDRNSPLHF
v_gene: TRBV29-1; d_gene: .; abundance: many; j_gene: TRBJ2-7; len: 12; CDR3nt: TGCAGCGTCAAGGGGGGAACCTACGAGCAGTACTTC; CDR3aa: CSVKGGTYEQYF
v_gene: TRBV12-3/TRBV12-4; d_gene: .; abundance: many; j_gene: TRBJ1-1; len: 17; CDR3nt: TGTGCCAGCAGTTTTGCCCACTCGGGTGATAAGAACACTGAAGCTTTCTTT; CDR3aa: CASSFAHSGDKNTEAFF
v_gene: TRBV5-5; d_gene: .; abundance: many; j_gene: TRBJ2-3; len: 14; CDR3nt: TGTGCCAGCAGCCAGGGCGCTAGCACAGATACGCAGTATTTT; CDR3aa: CASSQGASTDTQYF
v_gene: TRBV11-2; d_gene: .; abundance: few; j_gene: TRBJ2-1; len: 15; CDR3nt: TGTGCCAGCAGCTTAGATTTAGCCGGCTATACTGAGCAGTTCTTC; CDR3aa: CASSLDLAGYTEQFF
v_gene: TRBV27; d_gene: .; abundance: .; j_gene: TRBJ2-1; len: 13; CDR3nt: TGTGCCAGCAGGCAGGGGGGATCGTATGAGCAGTTCTTC; CDR3aa: CASRQGGSYEQFF
v_gene: TRBV11-2; d_gene: .; abundance: .; j_gene: TRBJ2-3; len: 12; CDR3nt: TGTGCCAGCAGCATAGTCCCAGATACGCAGTATTTT; CDR3aa: CASSIVPDTQYF
v_gene: TRBV6-1; d_gene: TRBD2; abundance: few; j_gene: TRBJ2-7; len: 14; CDR3nt: TGTGCCAGCAGTGATCTAGCGGGATTTGGAGAGCAGTACTTC; CDR3aa: CASSDLAGFGEQYF
v_gene: TRBV6-1; d_gene: TRBD1; abundance: few; j_gene: TRBJ2-7; len: 15; CDR3nt: TGTGCCAGCAGACCACAGGGGGTACCCTACTACGAGCAGTACTTC; CDR3aa: CASRPQGVPYYEQYF
v_gene: TRBV12-3/TRBV12-4; d_gene: .; abundance: .; j_gene: TRBJ2-2; len: 14; CDR3nt: TGTGCCAGCAGTTTATTTCTAGAAACCGGGGAGCTGTTTTTT; CDR3aa: CASSLFLETGELFF
v_gene: TRBV12-3/TRBV12-4; d_gene: .; abundance: many; j_gene: TRBJ2-7; len: 15; CDR3nt: TGTGCCAGCAGTTTACAGGGGATGGGGATCTACGAGCAGTACTTC; CDR3aa: CASSLQGMGIYEQYF
v_gene: TRBV7-2; d_gene: TRBD2; abundance: few; j_gene: TRBJ2-1; len: 15; CDR3nt: TGTGCCAGCAGCTTCCGGCGAGCGGGATTGGGTGAGCAGTTCTTC; CDR3aa: CASSFRRAGLGEQFF
v_gene: TRBV5-1; d_gene: TRBD2; abundance: .; j_gene: TRBJ2-1; len: 19; CDR3nt: TGCGCCAGCAACCCCCGGGGGGGACTAGCCCCAATGGCCTACAATGAGCAGTTCTTC; CDR3aa: CASNPRGGLAPMAYNEQFF
v_gene: TRBV12-3/TRBV12-4; d_gene: .; abundance: many; j_gene: TRBJ2-1; len: 12; CDR3nt: TGTGCCAGCAAGACCCTGTACAATGAGCAGTTCTTC; CDR3aa: CASKTLYNEQFF
v_gene: TRBV6-4; d_gene: .; abundance: .; j_gene: TRBJ1-1; len: 11; CDR3nt: TGTGCCAGCCCCGGCGGTCCTGAAGCTTTCTTT; CDR3aa: CASPGGPEAFF